Listed below are T cell receptor beta chains from one sample, sequenced in a study of T cells expressing NK-cell markers. TCRdb reprocessed the 5' RACE reads, with one entry per CDR3 protein and no DNA. Here the sample table reports about 460,000 distinct CDR3 sequences. Sequenced: blood T cells: a sorted CD56 or NKG2C T cell subset, CD4+ or CD8+ T cells, or bulk PBMC T cells (not recorded which). Receptors originate from a woman in her forties or fifties in good health. Both conserved end residues are part of each CDR3. The order of the fields is CDR3 length, J gene, V gene, CDR3 protein.

len: 11; j_gene: TRBJ2-5; v_gene: TRBV12-3/TRBV12-4; CDR3aa: CASSQEGNQYF
len: 14; j_gene: TRBJ1-1; v_gene: TRBV5-1; CDR3aa: CASSFQGQDTEAFF
len: 14; j_gene: TRBJ2-1; v_gene: TRBV11-3; CDR3aa: CPHRLPSSYNEQFF
len: 11; j_gene: TRBJ2-1; v_gene: TRBV29-1; CDR3aa: CSVGGYNEQFF
len: 13; j_gene: TRBJ1-2; v_gene: TRBV12-3/TRBV12-4; CDR3aa: CASRKGTSGGYTF
len: 14; j_gene: TRBJ2-1; v_gene: TRBV20-1; CDR3aa: CSASSPDSYNEQFF
len: 15; j_gene: TRBJ1-6; v_gene: TRBV5-1; CDR3aa: CASKTGQGGNSPLHF
len: 12; j_gene: TRBJ1-1; v_gene: TRBV14; CDR3aa: CASSPRGSEAFF
len: 13; j_gene: TRBJ1-1; v_gene: TRBV13; CDR3aa: CASSLQPNTEAFF
len: 14; j_gene: TRBJ2-1; v_gene: TRBV5-1; CDR3aa: CASSLEGARVEQFF
len: 13; j_gene: TRBJ2-1; v_gene: TRBV10-3; CDR3aa: CAISESSGLTQFF
len: 13; j_gene: TRBJ1-2; v_gene: TRBV5-6; CDR3aa: CASSSDTGGGYTF
len: 12; j_gene: TRBJ2-7; v_gene: TRBV5-1; CDR3aa: CASGLAGDEQYF
len: 17; j_gene: TRBJ2-3; v_gene: TRBV21-1; CDR3aa: CASSKTYLSGSTDTQYF
len: 14; j_gene: TRBJ2-4; v_gene: TRBV20-1; CDR3aa: CSARDGGRWDIQYF
len: 14; j_gene: TRBJ1-6; v_gene: TRBV20-1; CDR3aa: CSATRQGANSPLHF
len: 14; j_gene: TRBJ2-1; v_gene: TRBV12-3/TRBV12-4; CDR3aa: CASSRPGQGGEQFF
len: 12; j_gene: TRBJ2-1; v_gene: TRBV2; CDR3aa: CASSVDPREQFF
len: 12; j_gene: TRBJ2-7; v_gene: TRBV18; CDR3aa: CASSPVPGEQYF
len: 15; j_gene: TRBJ1-1; v_gene: TRBV11-2; CDR3aa: CASSSLRLSMTEAFF
len: 14; j_gene: TRBJ2-4; v_gene: TRBV11-2; CDR3aa: CASSPLTGENIQYF
len: 15; j_gene: TRBJ2-7; v_gene: TRBV15; CDR3aa: CATSRVTGLGDGQYF
len: 18; j_gene: TRBJ2-7; v_gene: TRBV4-1; CDR3aa: CASSQSLRRDTPLYEQYF
len: 14; j_gene: TRBJ1-2; v_gene: TRBV18; CDR3aa: CASSPSGQNYGYTF
len: 14; j_gene: TRBJ1-1; v_gene: TRBV29-1; CDR3aa: CSVRGPTMNTEAFF
len: 12; j_gene: TRBJ1-4; v_gene: TRBV6-6; CDR3aa: CASSPVDEKLFF